The subject of this entry is one T cell receptor beta chain. CDR3 length: 13 amino acids. Germline V lookup: CDR1 SGHNT, CDR2 YYREEE (reference sequence). Trimming at V came to 8 bases and at J to 5 bases, leaving 8 bases not matched to a gene. This table comes from immunoSEQ multiplex PCR, and its TCRdb copy is limited to in-frame clones, with some not included. The sample records more than 40,000 clones, around 80% being singletons. This record belongs to a study of PD-1 blockade in mismatch repair-deficient tumors. The source was peripheral blood, collected 4 weeks after starting pembrolizumab. The source is an adult with mismatch repair-deficient cancer. The chain joins TRBV5-4 to TRBJ1-1, with 8 positions matching TRBD1. CDR3 in DNA: TGTGCCAGGAGCAGGGGGCCGGGGACTGAAGCTTTCTTT. It codes for CARSRGPGTEAFF.